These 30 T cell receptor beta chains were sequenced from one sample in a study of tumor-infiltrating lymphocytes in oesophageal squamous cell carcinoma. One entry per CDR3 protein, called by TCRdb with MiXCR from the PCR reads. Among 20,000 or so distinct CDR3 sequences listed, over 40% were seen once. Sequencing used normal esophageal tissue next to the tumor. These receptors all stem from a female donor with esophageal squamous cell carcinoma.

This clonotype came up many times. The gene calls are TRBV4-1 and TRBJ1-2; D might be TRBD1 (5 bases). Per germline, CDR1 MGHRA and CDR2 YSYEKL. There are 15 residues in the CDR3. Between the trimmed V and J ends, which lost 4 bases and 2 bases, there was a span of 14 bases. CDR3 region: CASSLLGGENYGYTF. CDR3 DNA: TGCGCCAGCAGCCTCCTGGGGGGGGAAAACTATGGCTACACCTTC.

CDR3 region: CASSLDRGSGANVLTF. CDR3 in DNA: TGTGCCAGCAGCTTGGACAGGGGTTCTGGGGCCAACGTCCTGACTTTC. This sequence joins TRBV7-9 and TRBJ2-6, with TRBD1 matching 9 bases. Germline values: CDR1 SEHNR, CDR2 FQNEAQ (reference sequence). The CDR3 is made up of 16 amino acids. V was clipped by 3 bases and J by 1 base; unmatched bases: 1.

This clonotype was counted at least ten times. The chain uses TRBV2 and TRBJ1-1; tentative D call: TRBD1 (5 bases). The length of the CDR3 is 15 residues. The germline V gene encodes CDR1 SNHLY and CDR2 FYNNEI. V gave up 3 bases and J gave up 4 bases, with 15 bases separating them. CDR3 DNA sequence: TGTGCCAGCAGTGATAGGGGCCGGGGGAGCACTGAAGCTTTCTTT. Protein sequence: CASSDRGRGSTEAFF.

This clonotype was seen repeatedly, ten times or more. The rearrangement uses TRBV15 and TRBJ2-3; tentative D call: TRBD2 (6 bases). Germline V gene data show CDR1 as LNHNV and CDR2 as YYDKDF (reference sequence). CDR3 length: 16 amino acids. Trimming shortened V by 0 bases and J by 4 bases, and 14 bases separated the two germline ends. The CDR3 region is CATSRDGGRIADTQYF. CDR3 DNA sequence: TGTGCCACCAGCAGAGATGGGGGGAGGATTGCAGATACGCAGTATTTT.

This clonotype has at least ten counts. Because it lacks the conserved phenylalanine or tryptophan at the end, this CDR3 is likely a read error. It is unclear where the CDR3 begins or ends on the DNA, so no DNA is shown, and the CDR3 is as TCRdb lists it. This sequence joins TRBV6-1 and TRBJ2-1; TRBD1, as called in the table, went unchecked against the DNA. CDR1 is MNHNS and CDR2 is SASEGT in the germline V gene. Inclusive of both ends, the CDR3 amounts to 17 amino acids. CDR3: CASSDRWQGFDGYTFGS.

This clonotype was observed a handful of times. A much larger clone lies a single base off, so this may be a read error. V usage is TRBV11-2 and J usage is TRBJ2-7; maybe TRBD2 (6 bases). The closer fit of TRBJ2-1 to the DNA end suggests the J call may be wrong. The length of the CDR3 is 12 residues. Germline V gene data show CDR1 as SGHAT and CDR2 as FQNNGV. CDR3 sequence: CASSFYGGEQFF. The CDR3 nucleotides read TGTGCCAGCAGCTTCTACGGAGGGGAGCAGTTCTTC.

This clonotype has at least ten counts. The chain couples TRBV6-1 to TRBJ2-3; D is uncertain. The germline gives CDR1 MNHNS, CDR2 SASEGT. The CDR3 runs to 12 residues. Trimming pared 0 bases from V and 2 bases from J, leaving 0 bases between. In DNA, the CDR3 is TGTGCCAGCAGTGAAGCCACAGATACGCAGTATTTT. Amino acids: CASSEATDTQYF.

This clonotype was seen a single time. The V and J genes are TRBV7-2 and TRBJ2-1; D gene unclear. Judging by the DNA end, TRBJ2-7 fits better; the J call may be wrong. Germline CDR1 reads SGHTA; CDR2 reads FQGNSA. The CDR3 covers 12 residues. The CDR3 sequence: CASSLDPLEQYF. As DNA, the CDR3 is TGTGCCAGCAGCTTAGACCCCCTCGAGCAGTACTTC.

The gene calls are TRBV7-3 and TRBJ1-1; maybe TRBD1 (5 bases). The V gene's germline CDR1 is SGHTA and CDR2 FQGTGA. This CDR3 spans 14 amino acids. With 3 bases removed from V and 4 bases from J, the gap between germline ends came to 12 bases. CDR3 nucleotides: TGTGCCAGCAGCTTCAACTGGGGGGGCACTGAAGCTTTCTTT. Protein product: CASSFNWGGTEAFF.

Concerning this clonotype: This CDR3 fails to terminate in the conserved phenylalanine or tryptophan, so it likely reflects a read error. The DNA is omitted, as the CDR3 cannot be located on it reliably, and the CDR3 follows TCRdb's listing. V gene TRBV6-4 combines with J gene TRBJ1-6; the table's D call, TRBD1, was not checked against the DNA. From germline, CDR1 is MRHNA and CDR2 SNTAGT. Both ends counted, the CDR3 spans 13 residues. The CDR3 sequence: CASNRAIIHPSTL.

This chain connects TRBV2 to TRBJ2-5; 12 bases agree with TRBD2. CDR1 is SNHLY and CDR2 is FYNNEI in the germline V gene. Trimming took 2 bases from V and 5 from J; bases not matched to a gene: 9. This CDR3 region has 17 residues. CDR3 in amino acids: CASSESGRTSGKETQYF. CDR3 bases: TGTGCCAGCAGTGAATCTGGCCGGACTAGCGGGAAGGAGACCCAGTACTTC.

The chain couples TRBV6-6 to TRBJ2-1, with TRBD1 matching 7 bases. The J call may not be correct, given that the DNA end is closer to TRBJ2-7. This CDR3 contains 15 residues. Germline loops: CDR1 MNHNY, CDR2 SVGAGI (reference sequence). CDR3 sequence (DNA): TGTGCCAGCAGTTACGGGGCAGGGGGTGGCTACGAGCAGTACTTC. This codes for CASSYGAGGGYEQYF.

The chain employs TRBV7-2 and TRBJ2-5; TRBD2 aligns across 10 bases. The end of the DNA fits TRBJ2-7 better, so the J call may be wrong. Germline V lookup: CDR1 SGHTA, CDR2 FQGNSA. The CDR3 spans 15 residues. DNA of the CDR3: TGTGCCAGCAGCTTTTCTAGCGGGGGAGGGCGCGAGCAGTACTTC. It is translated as CASSFSSGGGREQYF.

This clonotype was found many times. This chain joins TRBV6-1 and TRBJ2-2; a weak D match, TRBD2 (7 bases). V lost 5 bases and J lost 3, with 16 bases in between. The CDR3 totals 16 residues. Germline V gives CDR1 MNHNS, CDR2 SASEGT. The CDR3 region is CASSPRGGADTGELFF. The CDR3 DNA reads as TGTGCCAGCAGTCCCCGCGGGGGCGCCGACACCGGGGAGCTGTTTTTT.

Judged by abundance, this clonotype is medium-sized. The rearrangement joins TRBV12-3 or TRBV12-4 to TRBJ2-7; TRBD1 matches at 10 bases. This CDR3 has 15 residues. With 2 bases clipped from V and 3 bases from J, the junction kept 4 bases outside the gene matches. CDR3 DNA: TGTGCCAGCAGTTTATCATGGACAGGGGGCTACGAGCAGTACTTC. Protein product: CASSLSWTGGYEQYF.

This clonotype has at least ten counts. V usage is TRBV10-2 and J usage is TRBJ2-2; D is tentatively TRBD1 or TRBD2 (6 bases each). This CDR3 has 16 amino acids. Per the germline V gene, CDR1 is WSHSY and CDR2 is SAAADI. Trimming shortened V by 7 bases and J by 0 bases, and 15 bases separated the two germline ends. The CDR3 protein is CASTRGAPANTGELFF. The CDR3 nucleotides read TGCGCCAGCACTAGGGGGGCTCCAGCGAACACCGGGGAGCTGTTTTTT.

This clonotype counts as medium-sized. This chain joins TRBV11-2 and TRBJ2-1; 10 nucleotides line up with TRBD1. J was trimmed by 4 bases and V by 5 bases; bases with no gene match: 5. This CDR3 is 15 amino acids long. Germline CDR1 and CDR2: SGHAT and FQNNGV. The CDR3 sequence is CASSTGQGIYNEQFF. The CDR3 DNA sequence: TGTGCCAGCAGCACGGGACAGGGGATTTACAATGAGCAGTTCTTC.

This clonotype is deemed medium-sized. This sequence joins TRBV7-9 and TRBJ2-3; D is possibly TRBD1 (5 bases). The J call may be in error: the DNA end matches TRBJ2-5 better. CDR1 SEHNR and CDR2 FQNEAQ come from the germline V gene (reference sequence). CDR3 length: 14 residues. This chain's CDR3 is CASSLRQGQETQYF. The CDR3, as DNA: TGTGCCAGCAGCTTACGGCAGGGACAAGAGACCCAGTACTTC.

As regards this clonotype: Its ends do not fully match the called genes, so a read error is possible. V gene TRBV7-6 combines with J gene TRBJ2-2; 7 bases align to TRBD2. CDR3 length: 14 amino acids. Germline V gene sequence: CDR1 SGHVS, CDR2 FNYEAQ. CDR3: CASSPGGRTGELFF. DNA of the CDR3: TGTGCTAGCAGCCCCGGGGGGAGGACCGGGGAGCTGTTTTTT. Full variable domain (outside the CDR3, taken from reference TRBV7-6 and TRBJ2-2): GAGVSQSPRYKVTKRGQDVALRCDPISGHVSLYWYRQALGQGPEFLTYFNYEAQQDKSGLPNDRFSAERPEGSISTLTIQRTEQRDSAMYRCASSPGGRTGELFFGEGSRLTVL.

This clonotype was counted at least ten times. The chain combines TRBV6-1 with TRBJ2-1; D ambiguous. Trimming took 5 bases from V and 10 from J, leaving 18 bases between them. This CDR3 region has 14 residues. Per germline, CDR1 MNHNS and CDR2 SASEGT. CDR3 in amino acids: CASSTAADVTEQFF. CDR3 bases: TGTGCCAGCAGTACGGCAGCCGACGTTACCGAGCAGTTCTTC.

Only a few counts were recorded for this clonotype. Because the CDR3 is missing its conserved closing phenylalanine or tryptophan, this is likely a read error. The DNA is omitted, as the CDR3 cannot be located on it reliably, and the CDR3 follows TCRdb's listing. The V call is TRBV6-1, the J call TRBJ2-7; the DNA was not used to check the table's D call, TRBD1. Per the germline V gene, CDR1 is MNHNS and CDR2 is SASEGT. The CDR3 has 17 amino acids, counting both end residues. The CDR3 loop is CASSEATGGYYGYTFGS.

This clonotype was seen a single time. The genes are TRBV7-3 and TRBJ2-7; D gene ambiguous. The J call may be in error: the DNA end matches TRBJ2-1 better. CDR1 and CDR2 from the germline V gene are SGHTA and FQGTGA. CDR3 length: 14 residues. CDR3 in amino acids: CASSLTADYNEQFF. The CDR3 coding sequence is TGTGCCAGCAGCTTAACTGCAGACTACAATGAGCAGTTCTTC.

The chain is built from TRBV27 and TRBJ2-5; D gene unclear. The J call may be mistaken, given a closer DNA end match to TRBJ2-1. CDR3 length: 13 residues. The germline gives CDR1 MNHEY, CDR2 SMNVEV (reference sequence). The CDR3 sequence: CASSWGTTAKQFF. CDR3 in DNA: TGTGCCAGCAGTTGGGGTACTACGGCAAAGCAGTTCTTC.

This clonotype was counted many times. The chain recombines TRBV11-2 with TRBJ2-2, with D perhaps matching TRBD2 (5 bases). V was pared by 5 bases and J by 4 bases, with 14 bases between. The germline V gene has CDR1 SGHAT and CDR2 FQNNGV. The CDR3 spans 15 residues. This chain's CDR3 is CASSGRRAGTGELFF. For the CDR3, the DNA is TGTGCCAGCAGCGGCAGAAGGGCGGGCACCGGGGAGCTGTTTTTT.

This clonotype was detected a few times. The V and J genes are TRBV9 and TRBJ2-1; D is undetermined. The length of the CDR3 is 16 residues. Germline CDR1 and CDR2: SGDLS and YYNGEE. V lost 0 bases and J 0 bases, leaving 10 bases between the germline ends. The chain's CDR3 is CASSVGGYSSYNEQFF. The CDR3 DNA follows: TGTGCCAGCAGCGTAGGCGGTTATAGCTCCTACAATGAGCAGTTCTTC.

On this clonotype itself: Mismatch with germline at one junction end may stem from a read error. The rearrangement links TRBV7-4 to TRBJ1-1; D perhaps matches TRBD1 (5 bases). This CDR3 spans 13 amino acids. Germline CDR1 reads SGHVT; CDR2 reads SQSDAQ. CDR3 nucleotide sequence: TGTGCCAGCAGCCCAAGGGGTCCGTACGAGCAGTACTTT. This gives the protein CASSPRGPYEQYF.

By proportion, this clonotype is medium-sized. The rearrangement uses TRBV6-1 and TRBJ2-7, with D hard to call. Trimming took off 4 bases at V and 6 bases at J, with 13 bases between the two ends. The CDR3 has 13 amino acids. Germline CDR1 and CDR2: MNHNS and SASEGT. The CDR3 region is CASSVKRSLEQYF. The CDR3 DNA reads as TGTGCCAGCAGTGTTAAGAGGAGTCTCGAGCAGTACTTC.

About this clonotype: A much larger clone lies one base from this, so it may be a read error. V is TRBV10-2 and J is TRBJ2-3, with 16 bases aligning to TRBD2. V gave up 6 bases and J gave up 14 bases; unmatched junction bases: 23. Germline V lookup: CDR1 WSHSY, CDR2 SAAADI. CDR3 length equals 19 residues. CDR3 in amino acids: CASRGGLAGGPRNTGELYF. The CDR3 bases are TGCGCCAGCAGAGGGGGACTAGCGGGAGGGCCGAGGAACACCGGGGAGCTGTATTTT.

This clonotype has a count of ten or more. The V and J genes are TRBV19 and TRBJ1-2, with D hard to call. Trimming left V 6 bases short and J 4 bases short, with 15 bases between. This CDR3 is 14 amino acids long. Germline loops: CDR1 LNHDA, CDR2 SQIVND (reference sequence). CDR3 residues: CASRAPSDFYGYTF. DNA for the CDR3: TGTGCCAGTAGAGCCCCGAGCGACTTCTATGGCTACACCTTC.

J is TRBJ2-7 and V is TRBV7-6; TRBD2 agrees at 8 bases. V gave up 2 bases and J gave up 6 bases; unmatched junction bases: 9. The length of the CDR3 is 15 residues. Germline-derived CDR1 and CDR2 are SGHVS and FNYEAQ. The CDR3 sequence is CASSLPSGSLGEQYF. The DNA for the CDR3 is TGTGCCAGCAGCTTACCCAGCGGGAGCTTGGGCGAGCAGTACTTC.